The rows below give T cell receptor beta chains drawn from one sample of a study of regulatory T cells in long-lasting Graves disease. TCRdb processed the multiplex PCR reads anew with MiXCR; each CDR3 protein has one entry. The sample has fewer than 550,000 distinct CDR3 sequences; roughly 15% are singletons. These same data were also listed under a study on T cells in Graves' hyperthyroidism and ophthalmopathy.

Sample: peripheral blood mononuclear cells (PBMCs), taken at new diagnosis, from a patient treated with antithyroid drugs. These receptors all stem from a woman aged 18-29 years with Graves disease. Both conserved end residues are part of each CDR3. D genes are given only for firm matches. Clone sizes are given selectively: once, few, many, or a class where the clone is expanded.

v_gene: TRBV11-3; d_gene: TRBD2; abundance: .; j_gene: TRBJ2-2; CDR3nt: TGTGCCAGCAGCTTCCTCCCTAGCGGCTACCGGCCCCGAAACACCGGGGAGCTGTTTTTT; CDR3aa: CASSFLPSGYRPRNTGELFF
v_gene: TRBV28; d_gene: TRBD2; abundance: .; j_gene: TRBJ2-3; CDR3nt: TGTGCCAGTAGGATTAGCGGGAGGTTTAGCACAGATACGCAGTATTTT; CDR3aa: CASRISGRFSTDTQYF
v_gene: TRBV30; d_gene: .; abundance: .; j_gene: TRBJ1-1; CDR3nt: TGTGCCTGGTTCAAGAACACTGAAGCTTTCTTT; CDR3aa: CAWFKNTEAFF
v_gene: TRBV2; d_gene: .; abundance: many; j_gene: TRBJ2-7; CDR3nt: TGTGCCAGCCTCCCAGGCCTCTCCTACGAGCAGTACTTC; CDR3aa: CASLPGLSYEQYF
v_gene: TRBV20-1; d_gene: .; abundance: .; j_gene: TRBJ2-7; CDR3nt: TGCAGGAATTTCTACGAGCAGTACTTC; CDR3aa: CRNFYEQYF
v_gene: TRBV7-9; d_gene: TRBD1; abundance: many; j_gene: TRBJ2-7; CDR3nt: TGTGCCAGCAGCTGGGACAGCTACGAGCAGTACTTC; CDR3aa: CASSWDSYEQYF
v_gene: TRBV11-2; d_gene: .; abundance: few; j_gene: TRBJ2-1; CDR3nt: TGTGCCAGCACCCTTGTTGGGGACTCCTACAATGAGCAGTTCTTC; CDR3aa: CASTLVGDSYNEQFF
v_gene: TRBV20-1; d_gene: TRBD2; abundance: few; j_gene: TRBJ2-7; CDR3nt: TGCAGTGCTAACTTTAAGGCTAGCGGGCGCTCCTACGAGCAGTACTTC; CDR3aa: CSANFKASGRSYEQYF
v_gene: TRBV27; d_gene: TRBD1; abundance: many; j_gene: TRBJ2-3; CDR3nt: TGTGCCAGCGCGGGACAGGGATGGGGAGTTACGCAGTATTTT; CDR3aa: CASAGQGWGVTQYF
v_gene: TRBV20-1; d_gene: TRBD2; abundance: once; j_gene: TRBJ2-7; CDR3nt: TGCAGTGCTAGACCTTTACTAGCGGGGGGCGAGCAGTACTTC; CDR3aa: CSARPLLAGGEQYF
v_gene: TRBV7-8; d_gene: TRBD1; abundance: many; j_gene: TRBJ2-3; CDR3nt: TGTGCCAGCAGCAAGGAGAGGGGGCGCACAGATACGCAGTATTTT; CDR3aa: CASSKERGRTDTQYF
v_gene: TRBV7-8; d_gene: .; abundance: .; j_gene: TRBJ2-5; CDR3nt: TGTGCCAGCAGCCGTGGGACGGAACAAGAGACCCAGTACTTC; CDR3aa: CASSRGTEQETQYF
v_gene: TRBV2; d_gene: .; abundance: many; j_gene: TRBJ2-7; CDR3nt: TGTGCCAGCAGTGAAATCGGTCCACAAATATCCCACGAGCAGTACTTC; CDR3aa: CASSEIGPQISHEQYF
v_gene: TRBV29-1; d_gene: .; abundance: .; j_gene: TRBJ2-2; CDR3nt: TGCAGCGTTGCGGGGGTGAACACCGGGGAGCTGTTTTTT; CDR3aa: CSVAGVNTGELFF
v_gene: TRBV28; d_gene: TRBD2; abundance: many; j_gene: TRBJ2-1; CDR3nt: TGTGCCCTTTCTAGCGGGCTATACAATGAGCAGTTCTTC; CDR3aa: CALSSGLYNEQFF
v_gene: TRBV20-1; d_gene: TRBD1; abundance: many; j_gene: TRBJ2-7; CDR3nt: TGCAGTGCTAAGCCCTCACAGGGGAACTACGAGCAGTACTTC; CDR3aa: CSAKPSQGNYEQYF
v_gene: TRBV4-1; d_gene: TRBD1; abundance: .; j_gene: TRBJ1-2; CDR3nt: TGCGCCAGCAGCCAACCGGGACAGACAAACTATGGCTACACCTTC; CDR3aa: CASSQPGQTNYGYTF
v_gene: TRBV28; d_gene: .; abundance: many; j_gene: TRBJ2-1; CDR3nt: TGTGCCAGCAGTTTACGACTAGGAGCCTACAATGAGCAGTTCTTC; CDR3aa: CASSLRLGAYNEQFF
v_gene: TRBV28; d_gene: TRBD1; abundance: many; j_gene: TRBJ2-3; CDR3nt: TGTGCCAGCAGCTCGGGGGGACAGGGGGCCTATACGCAGTATTTT; CDR3aa: CASSSGGQGAYTQYF
v_gene: TRBV5-1; d_gene: .; abundance: .; j_gene: TRBJ2-7; CDR3nt: TGCGCCAGCAGCGGGACGGGCTTAGTTTCCGAGCAGTACTTC; CDR3aa: CASSGTGLVSEQYF
v_gene: TRBV9; d_gene: TRBD2; abundance: few; j_gene: TRBJ2-7; CDR3nt: TGTGCCAGCAGCCCTGCGGGACTAGCATACGAGCAGTACTTC; CDR3aa: CASSPAGLAYEQYF
v_gene: TRBV15; d_gene: .; abundance: many; j_gene: TRBJ2-5; CDR3nt: TGTGCCACCAGCAGAGGGGACGACGTCCTGGGGACCCAGTACTTC; CDR3aa: CATSRGDDVLGTQYF
v_gene: TRBV28; d_gene: .; abundance: few; j_gene: TRBJ2-7; CDR3nt: TGTGCCAGCAGTTCGAAGGGACGGATCTCCTACGAGCAGTACTTC; CDR3aa: CASSSKGRISYEQYF
v_gene: TRBV12-3/TRBV12-4; d_gene: .; abundance: many; j_gene: TRBJ1-2; CDR3nt: TGTGCCAGCAGTCCACAGGTCGGGAGATATGGCTACACCTTC; CDR3aa: CASSPQVGRYGYTF
v_gene: TRBV20-1; d_gene: .; abundance: many; j_gene: TRBJ1-1; CDR3nt: TGCAGTGCTAGAGGGTTGGGGCTAGGGAACACTGAAGCTTTCTTT; CDR3aa: CSARGLGLGNTEAFF
v_gene: TRBV7-9; d_gene: .; abundance: many; j_gene: TRBJ2-7; CDR3nt: TGTGCCAGCAGCTTGGCGGAAAACCCATCCTACGAGCAGTACTTC; CDR3aa: CASSLAENPSYEQYF
v_gene: TRBV7-9; d_gene: TRBD2; abundance: few; j_gene: TRBJ2-1; CDR3nt: TGTGCCAGCAGCTTACAGGGACTATTGATTGAGCAGTTCTTC; CDR3aa: CASSLQGLLIEQFF
v_gene: TRBV28; d_gene: TRBD2; abundance: many; j_gene: TRBJ2-1; CDR3nt: TGTGCCAGCAGTTTCCGGACTAGTAACTACAATGAGCAGTTCTTC; CDR3aa: CASSFRTSNYNEQFF